This TCR beta chain was sequenced for a study of T-cell memory formation after mild COVID-19. Germline trimming cut 2 bases from V and 6 bases from J; bases unmatched to any gene: 4. Germline values: CDR1 SEHNR, CDR2 FQNEAQ (reference sequence). The CDR3 runs to 15 residues. This clonotype was seen many times. Its cognate antigen is unknown. TCRdb reprocessed the 5' RACE reads with MiXCR, giving one entry per CDR3 protein. The sample has 250,000 or so distinct CDR3 sequences; roughly 10% are singletons. Notes on the study in general: Some SARS-CoV-2-responding clones were already detected in memory before infection.

The receptor's source is a man between 18 and 29 years old who had mild COVID-19 (a few samples of this study predate the infection). Cell type and time point are not known. The chain combines TRBV7-9 with TRBJ2-1, with 10 positions matching TRBD2. Sequenced: PBMCs or a T cell subset sorted from them (not recorded which). The CDR3 nucleotides are TGTGCCAGCAGCTTAAATAGCGGGGGGACCAATGAGCAGTTCTTC. This translates into CASSLNSGGTNEQFF.